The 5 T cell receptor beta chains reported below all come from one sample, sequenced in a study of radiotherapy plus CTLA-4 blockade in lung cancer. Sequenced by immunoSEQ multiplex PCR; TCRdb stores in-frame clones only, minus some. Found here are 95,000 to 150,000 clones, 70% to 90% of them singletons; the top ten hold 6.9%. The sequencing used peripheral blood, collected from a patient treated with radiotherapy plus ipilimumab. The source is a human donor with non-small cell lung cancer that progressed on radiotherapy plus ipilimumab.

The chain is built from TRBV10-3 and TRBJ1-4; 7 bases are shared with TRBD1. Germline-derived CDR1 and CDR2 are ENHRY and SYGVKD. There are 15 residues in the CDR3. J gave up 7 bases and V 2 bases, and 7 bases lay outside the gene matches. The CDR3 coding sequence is TGTGCCATCAGTGAGATCAACAGGGGTTCTGAAAAACTGTTTTTT. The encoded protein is CAISEINRGSEKLFF.

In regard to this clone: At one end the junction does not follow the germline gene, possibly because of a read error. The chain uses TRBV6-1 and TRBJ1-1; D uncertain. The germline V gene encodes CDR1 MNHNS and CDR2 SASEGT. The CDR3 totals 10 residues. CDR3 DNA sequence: TGTGCCAGCAGTGAGCCTCCGGGCGTGTTT. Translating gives CASSEPPGVF.

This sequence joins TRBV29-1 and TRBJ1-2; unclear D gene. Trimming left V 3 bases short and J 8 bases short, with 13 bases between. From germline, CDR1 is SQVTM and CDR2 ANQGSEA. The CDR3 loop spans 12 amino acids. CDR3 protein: CSVEGWAWGYTF. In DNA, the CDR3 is TGCAGCGTTGAGGGTTGGGCGTGGGGCTACACCTTC.

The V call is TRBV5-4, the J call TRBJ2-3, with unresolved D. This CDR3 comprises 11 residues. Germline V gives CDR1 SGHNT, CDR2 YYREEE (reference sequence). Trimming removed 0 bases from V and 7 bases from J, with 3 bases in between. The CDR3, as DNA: TGTGCCAGCAGCTTGGGATATACGCAGTATTTT. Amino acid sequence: CASSLGYTQYF.

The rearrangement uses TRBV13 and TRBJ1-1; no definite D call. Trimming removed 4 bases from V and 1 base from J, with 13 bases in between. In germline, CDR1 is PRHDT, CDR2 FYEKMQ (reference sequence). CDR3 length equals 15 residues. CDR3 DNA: TGTGCCAGCAGCTCAGGACGTAAGTGGAACACTGAAGCTTTCTTT. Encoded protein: CASSSGRKWNTEAFF. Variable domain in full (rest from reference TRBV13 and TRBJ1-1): AAGVIQSPRHLIKEKRETATLKCYPIPRHDTVYWYQQGPGQDPQFLISFYEKMQSDKGSIPDRFSAQQFSDYHSELNMSSLELGDSALYFCASSSGRKWNTEAFFGQGTRLTVV.